This T cell receptor beta chain derives from a study of blood T cell repertoires in COVID-19. TCRdb's copy holds only in-frame clones and misses some; the assay was immunoSEQ multiplex PCR. The sample records about 46,000 clones, around 86% being singletons. Germline lookup yields CDR1 LGHNA and CDR2 YSLEER. CDR3 size: 13 residues. Deletions cut 2 bases from V and 5 bases from J, with 9 bases between. The specimen sequenced was PBMCs or T cells enriched from blood (not recorded which). This TCR was recovered from a woman between 50 and 59 years old who had recovered from COVID-19. This chain connects TRBV4-3 to TRBJ2-5; D ambiguous. The CDR3 reads CASSQRERETQYF. As DNA, the CDR3 is TGCGCCAGCAGCCAAAGAGAGAGGGAGACCCAGTACTTC.